Listed below are T cell receptor beta chains from one sample, sequenced in a study of CD8 T cells in ankylosing spondylitis. TCRdb analysed the 5' RACE reads with MiXCR anew, one entry per CDR3 protein. The sample shows 160,000 or so distinct CDR3 sequences, 9.8% of them seen only once. Sequences were obtained from blood, either unsorted or a sorted T cell fraction (not recorded which). The receptors derive from a female donor with ankylosing spondylitis or in good health (not recorded which). CDR3s include the opening cysteine and the closing phenylalanine or tryptophan. The D gene is left open where the match is weak. Clone size is shown for a subset of rows, as once, few, many or a class of expanded clone.

D	V	J	size	DNA	CDR3
-	TRBV19	TRBJ2-1	-	TGTGCCAGTAGTATAGATGCCTCCTACAATGAGCAGTTCTTC	CASSIDASYNEQFF
TRBD2	TRBV4-1	TRBJ2-1	-	TGCGCCAGCAGCCAAGAAGGGCTAGCGGGAGGTGAGCAGTTCTTC	CASSQEGLAGGEQFF
TRBD2	TRBV5-6	TRBJ2-3	few	TGTGCCAGCAGCCTCAACCGCGGGAGGGAAACAGATACGCAGTATTTT	CASSLNRGRETDTQYF
TRBD1	TRBV20-1	TRBJ2-1	few	TGCAGTGCTAGAGGGACAGGGGGCATCAATGAGCAGTTCTTC	CSARGTGGINEQFF
-	TRBV29-1	TRBJ2-5	many	TGCAGCGTTGAAGGATTTAATTACGGAGAGACCCAGTACTTC	CSVEGFNYGETQYF
-	TRBV6-5	TRBJ2-2	few	TGTGCCAGCAGTTACTTAACGTACGGCGGGGAGCTGTTTTTT	CASSYLTYGGELFF
-	TRBV7-2	TRBJ2-2	-	TGTGCCAGCAGCTTTGTAAAGGAGCTGTTTTTT	CASSFVKELFF
-	TRBV9	TRBJ1-4	-	TGTGCCAGCAGCGACAGAGGAAATGAAAAACTGTTTTTT	CASSDRGNEKLFF
TRBD2	TRBV20-1	TRBJ2-7	-	TGCAGTGCTAGAGACGACTGGGAGGGAGGCGACGAGCAGTACTTC	CSARDDWEGGDEQYF
-	TRBV25-1	TRBJ1-1	-	TGTGCCAGCAGTGAAGGGTGGACTGAAGCTTTCTTT	CASSEGWTEAFF
-	TRBV29-1	TRBJ1-1	-	TGCAGCGTTTACACCGAGGGGCCGGTCTTT	CSVYTEGPVF
-	TRBV7-9	TRBJ2-3	-	TGTGCCAGCAGCTTTCCCCCTGGAGGGAATCAAGATACGCAGTATTTT	CASSFPPGGNQDTQYF
-	TRBV7-3	TRBJ2-1	few	TGTGCCAGCAGCTTAACCACGGGAGACGGCTACAATGAGCAGTTCTTC	CASSLTTGDGYNEQFF
-	TRBV10-3	TRBJ2-1	many	TGTGCCATCAGTGAGTCGACAAGATTATACAATGAGCAGTTCTTC	CAISESTRLYNEQFF
TRBD2	TRBV7-3	TRBJ2-7	few	TGTGCCAGCAGCTTAACAGGAACTAGCGAAGCCTACGAGCAGTACTTC	CASSLTGTSEAYEQYF
-	TRBV28	TRBJ2-7	-	TGTGCCACCAGGGATGGTGTATATAACTACGAGCAGTACTTC	CATRDGVYNYEQYF
TRBD1	TRBV6-5	TRBJ2-7	-	TGTGCCAGCAGTGGGACAGATATGTCCGAGCAGTACTTC	CASSGTDMSEQYF
-	TRBV6-1	TRBJ2-1	-	TGTGCCGGGACCGGGAACAATGAGCAGTTCTTC	CAGTGNNEQFF
TRBD1	TRBV7-9	TRBJ1-1	few	TGTGCCAGCAGTTTGACAGGGGCCGCGGCTGAAGCTTTCTTT	CASSLTGAAAEAFF
-	TRBV27	TRBJ1-2	few	TGTGCCAGCAGTGGGGGGGGCGACTATGGCTACACCTTC	CASSGGGDYGYTF
TRBD2	TRBV11-2	TRBJ2-5	few	TGTGCCAGCAGCTTACAGGGGTCGTCACCTTCACTAGCGGGAGAGGGACCCCAGTACTTC	CASSLQGSSPSLAGEGPQYF
-	TRBV27	TRBJ2-3	-	TGTGCCAGCAGTTCCGGACCCTCGGGAGATACGCAGTATTTT	CASSSGPSGDTQYF
TRBD2	TRBV11-2	TRBJ2-1	-	TGTGCCAGCAGCTTGGCGGGAGGGCCAGCGCGGGAGCAGTTCTTC	CASSLAGGPAREQFF
-	TRBV4-3	TRBJ2-7	many	TGCGCCAGCAGCCTAAGGCCTGGGGGTTTTTCCTACGAGCAGTACTTC	CASSLRPGGFSYEQYF
-	TRBV30	TRBJ1-1	few	TGTGCCTGGAGTGTTGATAATACTGAAGCTTTCTTT	CAWSVDNTEAFF
-	TRBV2	TRBJ2-3	many	TGTGCCAGCAGTTTCCTTACGGATACGCAGTATTTT	CASSFLTDTQYF
-	TRBV27	TRBJ2-2	-	TGTGCCAGCACCGGGTTAGGGGCGCGAACCGGGGAGCTGTTTTTT	CASTGLGARTGELFF
-	TRBV20-1	TRBJ2-1	few	TGCAGTGCTAGAGAAGGCTTAAGCTCCTACAATGAGCAGTTCTTC	CSAREGLSSYNEQFF
-	TRBV6-1	TRBJ2-6	-	TGTGCCAGCAAATCCGGCACCGGGGCCAACGTCCTGACTTTC	CASKSGTGANVLTF
-	TRBV7-9	TRBJ1-1	many	TGTGCCAGCAGCTCCGCCTGGGGCGGAAACACTGAAGCTTTCTTT	CASSSAWGGNTEAFF
-	TRBV6-1	TRBJ2-5	-	TGTGCCAGCATCCCCTTGGGGGTAGAGACCCAGTACTTC	CASIPLGVETQYF
-	TRBV18	TRBJ2-6	-	TGTGCCAGCTCACCGAGAACAGGGAACTCTGGGGCCAACGTCCTGACTTTC	CASSPRTGNSGANVLTF
TRBD1	TRBV28	TRBJ1-1	few	TGTGCCAGCAGTTCCCGGGACAGGGGGCACACTGAAGCTTTCTTT	CASSSRDRGHTEAFF
-	TRBV20-1	TRBJ1-1	few	TGCAGTGCTAGAGTTCCGCGAACCAACACTGAAGCTTTCTTT	CSARVPRTNTEAFF
-	TRBV11-2	TRBJ2-7	many	TGTGCCAGCAGCTTAGAGAGGGCCGGGACGGAGGCGTACGAGCAGTACTTC	CASSLERAGTEAYEQYF